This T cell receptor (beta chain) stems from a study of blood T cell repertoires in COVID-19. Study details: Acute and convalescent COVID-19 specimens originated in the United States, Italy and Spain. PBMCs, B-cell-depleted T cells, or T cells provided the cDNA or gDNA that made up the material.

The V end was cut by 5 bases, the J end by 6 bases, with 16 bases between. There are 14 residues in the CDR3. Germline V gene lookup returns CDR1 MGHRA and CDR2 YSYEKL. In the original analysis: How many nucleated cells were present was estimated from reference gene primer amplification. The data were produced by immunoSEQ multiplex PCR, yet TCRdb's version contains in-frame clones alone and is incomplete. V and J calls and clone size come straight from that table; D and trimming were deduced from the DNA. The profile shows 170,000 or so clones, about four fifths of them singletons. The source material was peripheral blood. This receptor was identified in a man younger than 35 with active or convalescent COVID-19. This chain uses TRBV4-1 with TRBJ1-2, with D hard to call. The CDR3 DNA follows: TGCGCCAGCAGCAACATAGGCAGGTCGGATGGCTACACCTTC. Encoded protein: CASSNIGRSDGYTF.